This TCR beta chain was sequenced in a study of T-cell memory formation after mild COVID-19. Study-level findings and limits: What remained unconfirmed was the SARS-CoV-2 specificity of second-wave clones peaking on day 37. CD8+ contracting clones occupied EMRA, while CD4+ ones occupied mainly CM and EM.

Germline V gives CDR1 DFQATT, CDR2 SNEGSKA (reference sequence). Trimming at V came to 8 bases and at J to 6 bases, leaving 7 bases not matched to a gene. The CDR3 is made up of 12 amino acids. MiXCR, run by TCRdb on the 5' RACE reads, gives a single entry per CDR3 protein. The sample yields about 150,000 distinct CDR3 sequences, about 5.7% seen once. This clonotype has a count of ten or more. Its target is not known. This receptor was taken from an adult woman who had mild COVID-19 (a few samples of this study predate the infection). Cell type and time point are not known. Input material: PBMCs or a T cell subset sorted from them (not recorded which). The chain is built from TRBV20-1 and TRBJ2-1; 7 bases fit TRBD2. The DNA for the CDR3 is TGCAGTTGCGGGAGCGACGGCAATGAGCAGTTCTTC. Protein: CSCGSDGNEQFF.